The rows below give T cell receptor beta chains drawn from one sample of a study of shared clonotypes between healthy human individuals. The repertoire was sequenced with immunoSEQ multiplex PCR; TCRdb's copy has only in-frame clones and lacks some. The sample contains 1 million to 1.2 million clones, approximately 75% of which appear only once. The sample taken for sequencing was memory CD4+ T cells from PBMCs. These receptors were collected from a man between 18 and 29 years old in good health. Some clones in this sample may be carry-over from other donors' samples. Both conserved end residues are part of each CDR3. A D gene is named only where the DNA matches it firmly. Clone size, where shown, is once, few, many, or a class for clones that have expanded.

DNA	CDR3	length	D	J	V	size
TGTGCCAGCAGTGGAGCGATAGATGTTGGCAATGAGCAGTTCTTC	CASSGAIDVGNEQFF	15	NA	TRBJ2-1	TRBV25-1	many
TGTGCCAGCAGACTACAGGGTATCATCACAGATACGCAGTATTTT	CASRLQGIITDTQYF	15	NA	TRBJ2-3	TRBV7-2	NA
TGTGCCAGCAGCTACTCCTACAATGAGCAGTTCTTC	CASSYSYNEQFF	12	NA	TRBJ2-1	TRBV7-2	NA
TGTGCCAGCAGCTTTATCAGGGGGCCCAGTCAGCCCCAGCATTTT	CASSFIRGPSQPQHF	15	TRBD1	TRBJ1-5	TRBV28	NA
TGTGCCTGGAGCTACGGGACACCCTACGAGCAGTACTTC	CAWSYGTPYEQYF	13	NA	TRBJ2-7	TRBV30	NA
TGCGCCAGCAGCCAAGATCTACGGAAAGCCTACAATGAGCAGTTCTTC	CASSQDLRKAYNEQFF	16	NA	TRBJ2-1	TRBV4-1	NA
TGTGCCAGCAGCCTGCCTGGGGGGAATCAGCCCCAGCATTTT	CASSLPGGNQPQHF	14	NA	TRBJ1-5	TRBV28	NA
TGTGCCAGCAGCTTAGACGGGACTAGCGTCAATGAGCAGTTCTTC	CASSLDGTSVNEQFF	15	TRBD2	TRBJ2-1	TRBV7-2	NA
TGTGCCACCAGCGGGACAGCTAACTATGGCTACACCTTC	CATSGTANYGYTF	13	TRBD1	TRBJ1-2	TRBV6-1	NA
TGCAGCGTAGCGATTTCCGGGTCAGACTTACTAGCCAAAAACATTCAGTACTTC	CSVAISGSDLLAKNIQYF	18	NA	TRBJ2-4	TRBV29-1	NA
TGTGCCAGCAGCTCCCTCCCGGATCAGCCCCAGCATTTT	CASSSLPDQPQHF	13	NA	TRBJ1-5	TRBV5-6	NA
TGTGCCAGCAGTTCCGACAGGAGCTCCTACGAGCAGTACTTC	CASSSDRSSYEQYF	14	NA	TRBJ2-7	TRBV28	NA
TGTGCCAGTAGTACAGGGGACAGAAGATATGGCTACACCTTC	CASSTGDRRYGYTF	14	TRBD1	TRBJ1-2	TRBV19	NA
TGTGCCAGCAGCAAAGGGTGGAGGGAAGGAAACACCATATATTTT	CASSKGWREGNTIYF	15	NA	TRBJ1-3	TRBV21-1	few
TGTGCCAGCAGTTCATGGGGGGCCAACAATGAGCAGTTCTTC	CASSSWGANNEQFF	14	NA	TRBJ2-1	TRBV27	NA
TGCAGCGTTGAAGAAAAGTCAGATACGCAGTATTTT	CSVEEKSDTQYF	12	NA	TRBJ2-3	TRBV29-1	NA
TGTGCCAGCAGCCTTCCGGGACAGGGGCTCAATGAGCAGTTCTTC	CASSLPGQGLNEQFF	15	TRBD1	TRBJ2-1	TRBV7-9	NA
TGTGCCAGCAGTAGGGTGGGGGGCAATCAGCCCCAGCATTTT	CASSRVGGNQPQHF	14	NA	TRBJ1-5	TRBV27	NA
TGTGCCAGCAGCCGCGCTCCAGACTCCTACGAGCAGTACTTC	CASSRAPDSYEQYF	14	NA	TRBJ2-7	TRBV6-5	NA
TGTGCCAGCTCACCAGGGGTTGGCGAGTATGGCTACACCTTC	CASSPGVGEYGYTF	14	NA	TRBJ1-2	TRBV18	NA
TGCGCCAGCCTGGCGGGGCAAATCTACAATGAGCAGTTCTTC	CASLAGQIYNEQFF	14	NA	TRBJ2-1	TRBV10-2	NA
TGTGCCAGCAGCTACCCGGGACTAGCGGGAGTAGTGTCAGATACGCAGTATTTT	CASSYPGLAGVVSDTQYF	18	TRBD2	TRBJ2-3	TRBV7-8	NA
TGTGCCAGCAGCTTAACGACCCGGGGAGATACGCAGTATTTT	CASSLTTRGDTQYF	14	NA	TRBJ2-3	TRBV7-3	NA
TGTGCCAGCAGCCGACCCCTAGCGGAGTACAATGAGCAGTTCTTC	CASSRPLAEYNEQFF	15	TRBD2	TRBJ2-1	TRBV11-2	once
TGTGCCAGCAGCCAATCAGGGCCAGGTGGGGAGCAGTTCTTC	CASSQSGPGGEQFF	14	NA	TRBJ2-1	TRBV7-3	NA
TGTGCCAGCAGTGACTCCCCCCGAGGGGACAACACTGAAGCTTTCTTT	CASSDSPRGDNTEAFF	16	NA	TRBJ1-1	TRBV2	NA
TGCGCCAGCAGCGGGCTTGGGACAGGGAACACTGAAGCTTTCTTT	CASSGLGTGNTEAFF	15	TRBD1	TRBJ1-1	TRBV5-1	once
TGTGCCAGCACCCCGACAGGGAGCTCCAATGAAAAACTGTTTTTT	CASTPTGSSNEKLFF	15	TRBD1	TRBJ1-4	TRBV2	NA
TGTGCCATCAGTGAGCGAGGGGCAGACACTGAAGCTTTCTTT	CAISERGADTEAFF	14	NA	TRBJ1-1	TRBV10-3	NA
TGTGCCAGCAGCCAAGAGCGGCTTCTTAACACCGGGGAGCTGTTTTTT	CASSQERLLNTGELFF	16	NA	TRBJ2-2	TRBV4-2	few
TGCGCCAGCAGCTTGGGGACGGTCCCGAACACCGGGGAGCTGTTTTTT	CASSLGTVPNTGELFF	16	NA	TRBJ2-2	TRBV5-1	NA
TGTGCCAGCACCCAGTCAGGACGGGAATACAATGAGCAGTTCTTC	CASTQSGREYNEQFF	15	NA	TRBJ2-1	TRBV6-1	NA
TGTGCCAGCAGTCCCGGAGGGCAGTCTAATGAAAAACTGTTTTTT	CASSPGGQSNEKLFF	15	NA	TRBJ1-4	TRBV28	NA
TGTGCCAGCAAGAAGACAGGCACCAGCACAGATACGCAGTATTTT	CASKKTGTSTDTQYF	15	NA	TRBJ2-3	TRBV19	NA
TGTGCCACCAGTCCCGGGGAGCGGGGGTATGACAATGAGCAGTTCTTC	CATSPGERGYDNEQFF	16	TRBD2	TRBJ2-1	TRBV15	NA
TGTGCCAGCAGCTTCCCAGGGAAGGTCGGGGAGCTGTTTTTT	CASSFPGKVGELFF	14	NA	TRBJ2-2	TRBV7-9	NA
TGTGCCAGCAGTTTATCCTTCGGGACAGCTTACGAGCAGTACTTC	CASSLSFGTAYEQYF	15	TRBD1	TRBJ2-7	TRBV27	NA
TGTGCCAGCAGACGGGACCCCTCGAGAAACATTCAGTACTTC	CASRRDPSRNIQYF	14	NA	TRBJ2-4	TRBV28	NA
TGTGCCAGCAGCTTCCCTGGGGATACGCAGTATTTT	CASSFPGDTQYF	12	NA	TRBJ2-3	TRBV7-2	NA
TGTGCCAGCAGCCAGGACAGTGAAAGGGTCTTC	CASSQDSERVF	11	NA	TRBJ2-1	TRBV4-2	NA
TGTGCCAGCAGTATAAGGACAGGGTATTCCTACGAGCAGTACTTC	CASSIRTGYSYEQYF	15	TRBD1	TRBJ2-7	TRBV6-1	NA
TGTGCCACCGCGGGCAACACTGAAGCTTTCTTT	CATAGNTEAFF	11	NA	TRBJ1-1	TRBV10-3	few
TGTGCCTGGAGTAACGAACAGGGGAACTACGAGCAGTACTTC	CAWSNEQGNYEQYF	14	TRBD1	TRBJ2-7	TRBV30	once
TGCAGCGTTGAAGCTGGGTTAGCGGGTTACAATGAGCAGTTCTTC	CSVEAGLAGYNEQFF	15	TRBD2	TRBJ2-1	TRBV29-1	NA
TGTGCCAGCTCACCACGTGGAAATAGCAATCAGCCCCAGCATTTT	CASSPRGNSNQPQHF	15	NA	TRBJ1-5	TRBV18	NA
TGCGCCAGCAGCTCAACATTATTTGCAACTAATGAAAAACTGTTTTTT	CASSSTLFATNEKLFF	16	NA	TRBJ1-4	TRBV5-1	few
TGTGCCAGCAGCCCGGGGGGGGGACTCCAAAGGGACGAGCAGTACTTC	CASSPGGGLQRDEQYF	16	TRBD2	TRBJ2-7	TRBV7-2	NA